This T cell receptor beta chain is drawn from a study of blood T cell repertoires in COVID-19. Overall study context: Samples of COVID-19 (acute and convalescent) were obtained from the United States, Italy and Spain. From T cells, B-cell-depleted T cells, or PBMCs came the material, which was cDNA or gDNA.

Germline lookup yields CDR1 SGHTA and CDR2 FQGTGA. V was cut by 8 bases and J by 6 bases, with 15 bases left in between. The CDR3 consists of 13 residues. Original methodology: Reference gene primer amplification in the assay estimated nucleated cell counts. TCRdb's table, derived via immunoSEQ multiplex PCR, lists solely in-frame clones and lacks some. V and J calls and clone size are those listed in that table; D and trimming were worked out from the DNA. The profile shows 70,000 to 95,000 clones, around four fifths of them singletons. The sequenced sample was peripheral blood. The receptor was isolated from a human donor in a cohort sampled during active COVID-19. The chain uses TRBV7-3 and TRBJ2-3, with no clear D. CDR3 amino acids: CASPDIRYDTQYF. Written as DNA, the CDR3 is TGTGCCAGCCCAGACATAAGGTACGATACGCAGTATTTT.